The rows below give T cell receptor beta chains drawn from one sample of a study of T cell changes during pregnancy in multiple sclerosis. Assay used: immunoSEQ multiplex PCR; TCRdb lists only in-frame clones, some missing. The data hold tens of thousands of clones, with over 80% observed a single time. This material consisted of CD4+ T cells from peripheral blood mononuclear cells, taken after pregnancy. The receptors were sampled from a female donor in good health, enrolled as a control in a pregnancy study. The CDR3 runs from the conserved cysteine through the conserved F or W. The D gene is left open where the match is weak. Size values are once, few and many counts, or a class for expanded clones, and some rows have none.

V gene	D gene	clone size	J gene	CDR3 protein	CDR3 DNA
TRBV6-5	.	once	TRBJ1-2	CASTYLWARNYGYTF	TGTGCCAGCACCTACCTGTGGGCAAGGAACTATGGCTACACCTTC
TRBV7-2	.	.	TRBJ2-3	CASSLLGDTQYF	TGTGCCAGCAGCCTCCTCGGGGATACGCAGTATTTT
TRBV5-1	.	once	TRBJ2-2	CASSFRGLNTGELFF	TGCGCCAGCAGCTTCAGGGGTTTGAACACCGGGGAGCTGTTTTTT
TRBV18	.	once	TRBJ1-1	CASSRRENTEAFF	TGTGCCAGCTCACGACGGGAGAACACTGAAGCTTTCTTT
TRBV4-3	TRBD1	.	TRBJ1-2	CASSQRQGIYGYTF	TGCGCCAGCAGCCAAAGACAGGGGATCTATGGCTACACCTTC
TRBV7-2	.	.	TRBJ2-4	CASSFTGGQNIQYF	TGTGCCAGCAGCTTTACCGGGGGGCAGAACATTCAGTACTTC
TRBV4-3	.	once	TRBJ1-1	CASSQGSGGRTEAFF	TGCGCCAGCAGCCAAGGTTCGGGGGGGCGTACTGAAGCTTTCTTT
TRBV6-5	TRBD1	.	TRBJ1-5	CAGSSMDRGVNQPQHF	TGTGCCGGCAGTTCCATGGACAGGGGGGTCAATCAGCCCCAGCATTTT
TRBV28	.	.	TRBJ1-5	CASSLGGVQQPQHF	TGTGCCAGCAGTTTAGGAGGGGTGCAGCAGCCCCAGCATTTT
TRBV15	TRBD2	.	TRBJ2-1	CATSRSGGGAPYNEQFF	TGTGCCACCAGCAGATCCGGCGGGGGGGCCCCGTACAATGAGCAGTTCTTC
TRBV7-6	TRBD2	.	TRBJ2-2	CASSPRTSEGRELFF	TGTGCCAGCAGCCCAAGGACTAGCGAGGGTCGGGAGCTGTTTTTT
TRBV7-2	TRBD2	.	TRBJ2-3	CASSLVQRGHGTDTQYF	TGTGCCAGCAGCTTAGTACAGCGGGGCCATGGGACAGATACGCAGTATTTT
TRBV10-3	TRBD1	.	TRBJ2-1	CAAQTQGHNEQFF	TGTGCCGCCCAGACACAGGGGCACAATGAGCAGTTCTTC
TRBV9	.	.	TRBJ2-5	CASSVSTSIDGGTQYF	TGTGCCAGCAGCGTCTCGACTAGTATCGACGGCGGGACCCAGTACTTC
TRBV19	.	.	TRBJ2-5	CASSIRRFRGEETQYF	TGTGCCAGTAGTATCCGTCGGTTCAGGGGGGAAGAGACCCAGTACTTC
TRBV15	.	.	TRBJ2-5	CATSRDRGTQYF	TGTGCCACCAGCAGGGACCGGGGGACCCAGTACTTC
TRBV27	.	once	TRBJ1-5	CASPPAGGHNQPQHF	TGTGCCAGCCCCCCGGCTGGCGGACACAATCAGCCCCAGCATTTT
TRBV5-6	.	few	TRBJ1-1	CASSFSTHMNTEAFF	TGTGCCAGCAGCTTCAGTACACATATGAACACTGAAGCTTTCTTT
TRBV4-1	.	.	TRBJ2-2	CASSQPVTGELFF	TGCGCCAGCAGCCAACCAGTCACCGGGGAGCTGTTTTTT
TRBV10-3	.	.	TRBJ1-1	CAISQGATNTEAFF	TGTGCCATCAGCCAGGGCGCGACGAACACTGAAGCTTTCTTT
TRBV5-1	TRBD1	.	TRBJ2-7	CASSLPGQGYNEQYF	TGCGCCAGCAGCCTCCCGGGACAGGGATATAACGAGCAGTACTTC
TRBV4-3	TRBD2	.	TRBJ2-3	CASSRTSGDGGTDTQYF	TGCGCCAGCAGCCGGACTAGCGGGGATGGTGGTACAGATACGCAGTATTTT
TRBV7-2	TRBD2	.	TRBJ2-3	CASGARRGIADTQYF	TGTGCCAGCGGGGCGCGGCGGGGGATCGCAGATACGCAGTATTTT
TRBV2	TRBD1	.	TRBJ2-7	CAGGTVKQYF	TGTGCCGGTGGGACAGTCAAGCAGTACTTC
TRBV6-5	TRBD2	.	TRBJ2-5	CASSNHRGGGETQYF	TGTGCCAGCAGCAACCACCGCGGGGGGGGCGAGACCCAGTACTTC
TRBV11-2	.	.	TRBJ2-1	CASSLYRDGSYNEQFF	TGTGCCAGCAGCTTATACAGGGATGGCTCCTACAATGAGCAGTTCTTC
TRBV23-1	TRBD2	.	TRBJ2-3	CASSQGGGTDTQYF	TGCGCCAGCAGTCAAGGCGGGGGGACAGATACGCAGTATTTT
TRBV2	TRBD1	.	TRBJ1-2	CASSKDRGRGYTF	TGTGCCAGCAGCAAAGACAGGGGGCGCGGCTACACCTTC
TRBV29-1	.	.	TRBJ1-1	CSVYQPEQGNTEAFF	TGCAGCGTTTACCAACCCGAACAGGGGAACACTGAAGCTTTCTTT
TRBV9	.	.	TRBJ2-3	CASSVVGGTDTQYF	TGTGCCAGCAGCGTAGTCGGGGGCACAGATACGCAGTATTTT
TRBV6-6	.	few	TRBJ1-6	CASSSSGLPLHF	TGTGCCAGCAGTTCGTCAGGCTTGCCCCTCCACTTT
TRBV27	.	.	TRBJ1-5	CASSFYGRRNQPQHF	TGTGCCAGCAGTTTCTATGGGAGGCGCAATCAGCCCCAGCATTTT
TRBV25-1	.	.	TRBJ1-6	CASSTGYNSPLHF	TGTGCCAGCAGTACAGGGTATAATTCACCCCTCCACTTT
TRBV7-2	.	.	TRBJ1-1	CASSFGNRDTEAFF	TGTGCCAGCAGCTTCGGGAACAGGGACACTGAAGCTTTCTTT